This is a list of T cell receptor beta chains from one sample in a study of blood T cell repertoires in COVID-19. Libraries were prepared by immunoSEQ multiplex PCR; TCRdb keeps only in-frame clonotypes and omits some of them. The sample records 270,000 or so clones, 89% being singletons. Sequencing input: peripheral blood. The receptors stem from a woman in her 40s who had recovered from COVID-19. Both conserved end residues are trimmed from each CDR3. The order of the fields is V gene, CDR3 length, J gene, CDR3 protein.

V: TRBV2
length: 14
J: TRBJ2-4
CDR3: ASSEGDNLAKNIQY

V: TRBV27
length: 13
J: TRBJ2-7
CDR3: ASSSWAGGAYEQY

V: TRBV6-5
length: 13
J: TRBJ1-1
CDR3: ASTRGLEGDTEAF

V: TRBV5-4
length: 13
J: TRBJ2-7
CDR3: ASSLPEANSYEQY

V: TRBV21-1
length: 13
J: TRBJ1-1
CDR3: ASSPPREGTTEAF

V: TRBV19
length: 12
J: TRBJ1-2
CDR3: ASSPWDRDYGYT

V: TRBV29-1
length: 13
J: TRBJ1-1
CDR3: SVLVGGIPDTEAF

V: TRBV4-1
length: 13
J: TRBJ2-7
CDR3: ASSQDTGTGNEQY

V: TRBV5-1
length: 12
J: TRBJ1-6
CDR3: ASSFGVDNSPLH

V: TRBV11-2
length: 15
J: TRBJ2-5
CDR3: ASSWRFDGQHKETQY

V: TRBV7-9
length: 14
J: TRBJ1-5
CDR3: ASSPPLRAFHQPQH

V: TRBV5-6
length: 10
J: TRBJ2-1
CDR3: ASSLLAQEQF

V: TRBV11-2
length: 11
J: TRBJ2-1
CDR3: ASRYGVRGEQF

V: TRBV7-2
length: 11
J: TRBJ2-7
CDR3: ASSPQDSYEQY

V: TRBV19
length: 10
J: TRBJ2-3
CDR3: ASDSQGDTQY

V: TRBV3-1/TRBV3-2
length: 9
J: TRBJ2-1
CDR3: ASSRGQGPF

V: TRBV19
length: 12
J: TRBJ2-1
CDR3: ASMTPSSYNEQF

V: TRBV28
length: 14
J: TRBJ2-6
CDR3: ASSRDRGKGANVLT

V: TRBV7-9
length: 13
J: TRBJ2-1
CDR3: ASSYGGTIRNEQF

V: TRBV7-9
length: 12
J: TRBJ1-5
CDR3: ASSATGSVQPQH

V: TRBV6-4
length: 12
J: TRBJ1-4
CDR3: ASSDTGKGEKLF

V: TRBV18
length: 14
J: TRBJ2-5
CDR3: ASSPRGRSNQETQY

V: TRBV2
length: 10
J: TRBJ2-5
CDR3: ASSEARVAQY

V: TRBV28
length: 13
J: TRBJ1-6
CDR3: ASSETELENSPLH

V: TRBV6-6
length: 13
J: TRBJ2-5
CDR3: ASSYSRLLQETQY

V: TRBV12-3/TRBV12-4
length: 10
J: TRBJ1-2
CDR3: ASSLDRAGYT

V: TRBV7-8
length: 11
J: TRBJ1-5
CDR3: ASSPRGQEPQH

V: TRBV7-2
length: 14
J: TRBJ2-6
CDR3: ASSFPRFSGANVLT

V: TRBV18
length: 16
J: TRBJ1-1
CDR3: ASSPIPGKVPLNTEAF

V: TRBV5-1
length: 13
J: TRBJ1-3
CDR3: ASSSPWDSGNTIY

V: TRBV9
length: 12
J: TRBJ2-3
CDR3: ASSATTTGDTQY

V: TRBV7-8
length: 15
J: TRBJ2-3
CDR3: ASSSELAGVSSDTQY

V: TRBV6-5
length: 13
J: TRBJ2-4
CDR3: ATSSGYSTKNIQY

V: TRBV11-2
length: 13
J: TRBJ2-1
CDR3: ASTPAGRFYNEQF

V: TRBV24-1
length: 10
J: TRBJ1-4
CDR3: ATSGGGGSLF

V: TRBV3-1/TRBV3-2
length: 14
J: TRBJ1-1
CDR3: ASSQEGEGAVTEAF

V: TRBV7-3
length: 13
J: TRBJ2-1
CDR3: ASSASSGGYNEQF

V: TRBV6-5
length: 14
J: TRBJ1-1
CDR3: ASSYIRTGGNTEAF

V: TRBV19
length: 14
J: TRBJ1-5
CDR3: ASSIVTGALDQPQH

V: TRBV19
length: 15
J: TRBJ1-1
CDR3: ASSIPTGGTENTEAF

V: TRBV5-1
length: 11
J: TRBJ2-2
CDR3: ARDRGRSGELF

V: TRBV5-6
length: 13
J: TRBJ2-2
CDR3: ASSRTSGAAGELF

V: TRBV5-1
length: 12
J: TRBJ2-7
CDR3: ASSLVAGQHEQY

V: TRBV19
length: 12
J: TRBJ2-5
CDR3: ASSATGFQETQY